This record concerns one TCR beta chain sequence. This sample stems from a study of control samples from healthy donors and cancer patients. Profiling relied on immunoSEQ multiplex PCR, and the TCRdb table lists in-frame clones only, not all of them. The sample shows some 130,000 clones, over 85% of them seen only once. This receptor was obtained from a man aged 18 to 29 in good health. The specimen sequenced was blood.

The CDR3 protein is CASSPLSIGFGYNSPLHF. CDR3 DNA: TGTGCCAGCTCACCACTCAGTATAGGGTTCGGGTATAATTCACCCCTCCACTTT. The V and J genes are TRBV18 and TRBJ1-6; D remains unclear. Germline CDR1 KGHSH, CDR2 LQKENI. V was cut by 1 base and J by 4 bases, with 17 bases left in between. The CDR3 contains 18 residues. Using reference TRBV18 and TRBJ1-6 for the parts outside the CDR3, the full variable domain is NAGVMQNPRHLVRRRGQEARLRCSPMKGHSHVYWYRQLPEEGLKFMVYLQKENIIDESGMPKERFSAEFPKEGPSILRIQQVVRGDSAAYFCASSPLSIGFGYNSPLHFGNGTRLTVT.